This T cell receptor (beta chain) was captured by sequencing in a study of blood T cells in healthy people across ages (dated by TCRdb to the mid-2010s). Background for the entire study: In model experiments, template switching captured roughly one uniquely barcoded TCR beta cDNA molecule for every two T cells. Donors of different ages were randomly distributed across sequencing lanes to avoid experimental bias. Using deep sequencing normalized with unique cDNA molecular identifiers, the study measured how TCR beta repertoire diversity changes with age. Four age groups were formed from the donors: young (average roughly 16 years), middle-aged (around 39), aged (about 62) and long-lived (about 80). Two additional independent replicas of 1 million unique cDNA reads from the same blood draw were analyzed for two donors (one aged 18 to 30 and one aged 80 or older). Overall study results and their limits: Compared with the aged group, more naive CD4+ T cells, fewer expanded clones and increased TCR diversity were shown by the long-lived group, suggesting age selection. A strong correlation was found between observed TCR beta diversity and the percentage of naive T cells measured by flow cytometry. Observed TCR beta diversity per million T cells fell roughly linearly with age, and a significant reduction was already apparent by age approximately 41. Estimates of total diversity from one million sequenced T cells were regarded as lower bounds and underestimates. Because the CMV infection status of the donors was unknown, age-related changes in expanded clonotypes may potentially have been confounded. Since profiling was done on bulk unsorted PBMCs, naive and antigen-experienced compartments could not be conclusively compared.

Library preparation was by 5' RACE. TCRdb shows the sequencer as Illumina HiSeq 2500. A second 7 to 11 cycle PCR used a sample-barcoded 5' primer and a J-beta primer mix. A template-switch 5' adaptor carrying 12 random nucleotides introduced a unique molecular identifier onto each TCR beta cDNA molecule. At least 2.5 million CDR3-containing paired-end reads were obtained from each sample. First-strand cDNA synthesis was performed from all RNA using the Mint cDNA synthesis kit, with priming by a TRBC-specific oligonucleotide. After uracil-DNA glycosylase treatment, a first 18-cycle PCR used universal primers M1SS and BC2_uni_R on all cDNA. As for how the authors treated the data: For normalization, 1 million high-quality reads, each with a distinct molecular identifier, were randomly selected from each sample. Instead of being binned into consensus sequences, reads that shared molecular identifiers were thrown out. MiTCR, with a Q25 quality threshold and the strictest error-elimination algorithm, was used for CDR3 identification, clonotype clustering and error correction. A nonparametric unseen species model with Euler transformation was used to estimate lower-bound total TCR beta diversity. The public reads were run again by TCRdb, first through fastp at Q25 and then through MiXCR, and only productive beta chains were kept. Every CDR3 protein is listed once, alongside the most common genes and DNA of its rows. The V and J calls and clone size are TCRdb's, not the authors'. This sample lists 850,000 or so distinct CDR3 sequences; less than 35% were detected once. 15% to 20% of the sample rests with the top ten.

The approximately 40 donors, aged about 6 to 100 years, were systemically healthy Caucasian individuals from Russia. Around 10 milliliters of peripheral blood were collected from each donor into EDTA-treated Vacutainer tubes. Ficoll-Paque density-gradient centrifugation was used to isolate PBMCs, with at least 6.5 million per sample. Trizol reagent was used to extract total RNA from the PBMCs, yielding at least 5.5 micrograms per sample. For every donor, flow cytometry on a PBMC aliquot measured the percentage of naive CD45RAhigh/CD27high T cells. The CDR3 numbers 14 residues from cysteine through phenylalanine. Only CDR3 DNA remains: 42 bases, in frame from the first base. For CDR1 and CDR2, the germline V gene lists SGHRS and YFSETQ. V gives up 4 bases and J gives up 4 bases, and the segment between their germline ends measures 12 bases. At least ten counts were recorded for this clonotype. The target of this receptor is not known. The input lacks base qualities; no much larger clone sits a single base away.

Input material: blood. The chain is assembled from TRBV5-1 and TRBJ1-5; no D segment can be confidently identified. This receptor was obtained from a woman aged 80 or over in good health. The CDR3 reads CASSLGGQNQPQHF. The DNA sequence is given as TGCGCCAGCAGCCTGGGTGGGCAAAATCAGCCCCAGCATTTT.